A single sample gave rise to the 17 T cell receptor beta chains below, sequenced in a study of human T cells and chemical hapten exposure (dated by TCRdb to the early 2020s). The sample's time point label is to be understood as: patch test 1, 2 weeks after DPC sensitization. This sample's treatment or condition label indicates: therapeutic diphenylcyclopropenone sensitization with weekly scalp DPC. The method was RACE. Sequenced using a NextSeq 500. Using fastp at Q25 and MiXCR, TCRdb reprocessed the public reads and kept productive beta chains. Entries that share a CDR3 protein sequence are merged under the most common genes and DNA. This sample gives approximately 350,000 distinct CDR3 sequences in total; approximately 6.9% of them show up just once. Together, the top ten hold about 8% of the sample. The input for sequencing was whole blood, taken in connection with sensitization to the hapten diphenylcyclopropenone (DPC). Receptors originate from a woman younger than 30 with alopecia areata. Some clones in this sample may be carry-over from other donors' samples.

This clonotype was seen a handful of times. The V call is TRBV20-1, the J call TRBJ1-5; tentatively, D is TRBD1 (6 bases). Trimming left V 6 bases short and J 5 bases short, with 14 bases between. CDR1 is DFQATT, CDR2 SNEGSKA, per germline (reference sequence). There are 13 residues in the CDR3. The chain's CDR3 is CSATGTPDQPQHF. The DNA for the CDR3 is TGCAGTGCAACCGGGACACCCGATCAGCCCCAGCATTTT.

At least ten counts were recorded for this clonotype. The chain couples TRBV6-5 to TRBJ1-5; a weak D match, TRBD1 (5 bases). Trimming pared 4 bases from V and 4 bases from J, leaving 11 bases between. Germline V gene data show CDR1 as MNHEY and CDR2 as SVGAGI. The CDR3 is 14 residues long. The CDR3, as DNA: TGTGCCAGCAGTTTGACGACAGAGAATCAGCCCCAGCATTTT. This codes for CASSLTTENQPQHF.

The chain joins TRBV5-1 to TRBJ2-5, with 9 bases lining up with TRBD2. Germline loops: CDR1 SGHRS, CDR2 YFSETQ. The ends lost 2 bases at V and 1 base at J; junction bases unmatched: 3. This CDR3 spans 15 amino acids. Here the CDR3 DNA reads TGCGCCAGCAGCTTAAGGGGACTAGCCCAAGAGACCCAGTACTTC. Translated, it gives CASSLRGLAQETQYF.

The chain's CDR3 is CASSQEVLRTGVSYEQYF. The CDR3 DNA reads TGCGCCAGCAGCCAAGAAGTATTAAGGACAGGGGTCTCCTACGAGCAGTACTTC. The rearrangement joins TRBV4-3 to TRBJ2-7; TRBD1 aligns across 9 bases. This CDR3 is 18 amino acids long. Per germline, CDR1 LGHNA and CDR2 YSLEER. J lost 0 bases, V lost 0 bases, and 9 bases had no gene match.

The chain joins TRBV12-3 or TRBV12-4 to TRBJ2-6; possible D gene TRBD2, 6 bases. The CDR3 sequence is 16 residues long. Deletions cut 1 base from V and 0 bases from J, with 7 bases between. CDR3: CASSLVGGSGANVLTF. The CDR3 DNA sequence: TGTGCCAGCAGTTTAGTCGGGGGCTCTGGGGCCAACGTCCTGACTTTC.

The rearrangement links TRBV28 to TRBJ2-7, with 10 bases that match TRBD1. The CDR3 loop spans 15 amino acids. V gave up 7 bases and J gave up 3 bases; unmatched junction bases: 9. Germline CDR1 reads MDHEN; CDR2 reads SYDVKM. CDR3 nucleotides: TGTGCCAGCAAGATGAACCGGGACAGGGGCTACGAGCAGTACTTC. Encoded protein: CASKMNRDRGYEQYF.

This clonotype was picked up a small number of times. The chain employs TRBV12-3 or TRBV12-4 and TRBJ2-4; weak D call: TRBD2 (5 bases). V was pared by 1 base and J by 0 bases, with 10 bases between. CDR3 length: 16 residues. The CDR3 sequence is CASSLDGLLAKNIQYF. CDR3 coding DNA: TGTGCCAGCAGTTTAGACGGACTCCTAGCCAAAAACATTCAGTACTTC.

Ten or more counts support this clonotype. The chain combines TRBV11-2 with TRBJ2-5; D unclear. CDR1 is SGHAT, CDR2 FQNNGV, per germline. V was pared by 0 bases and J by 7 bases, with 18 bases between. CDR3 size: 16 residues. DNA for the CDR3: TGTGCCAGCAGCTTAGATTCAGGTCAGGTCCTTGGGACCCAGTACTTC. Its protein is CASSLDSGQVLGTQYF.

This clonotype has only a few counts. V gene TRBV11-3 combines with J gene TRBJ2-3, with D unclear. The germline CDR1 and CDR2 sequences are SGHNT and YENEEA. The CDR3 has 14 amino acids. Trimming removed 5 bases at V and 0 bases at J, with 9 bases between. The CDR3 here is CASSPADSTDTQYF. CDR3 in DNA: TGTGCCAGCAGCCCAGCAGACAGCACAGATACGCAGTATTTT.

This clonotype was recorded many times. The CDR3 DNA reads as TGTGCCAGCTCACCACCGTCAGGGGGGGACGAGCAGTACTTC. Amino acid sequence: CASSPPSGGDEQYF. V gene TRBV18 combines with J gene TRBJ2-7, with D perhaps given as TRBD1 or TRBD2 (7 bases each). Germline assignment: CDR1 KGHSH and CDR2 LQKENI. The V end was cut by 0 bases, the J end by 5 bases, with 11 bases between. The CDR3 spans 14 residues.

Only a few counts were recorded for this clonotype. This chain links TRBV7-9 with TRBJ2-3, with 9 bases aligning to TRBD2. There are 14 residues in the CDR3. V trimming: 5 bases; J trimming: 9 bases; junction bases outside the gene matches: 9. Looked up from germline, CDR1 is SEHNR and CDR2 is FQNEAQ (reference sequence). In DNA form, the CDR3 reads TGTGCCAGCAGCCCTAGCGGGGTGTTCGAGACGCAGTATTTT. Protein: CASSPSGVFETQYF.

The V gene is TRBV18, the J gene TRBJ2-1; TRBD1 is a possible D gene (6 bases). The germline gives CDR1 KGHSH, CDR2 LQKENI. The CDR3 has 14 amino acids. Trimming removed 2 bases at V and 11 bases at J, with 16 bases between. The CDR3 loop reads CASSPGGQNLQQFF. CDR3 DNA: TGTGCCAGCTCACCAGGGGGCCAGAACCTTCAGCAGTTCTTC.

This clonotype was seen a few times. The V gene is TRBV12-3 or TRBV12-4, the J gene TRBJ1-5; no definite D call. The CDR3 has 15 amino acids. Trimming pared 3 bases from V and 4 bases from J, leaving 13 bases between. The DNA for the CDR3 is TGTGCCAGCAGTTTCCAGGTGGGCCCGAATCAGCCCCAGCATTTT. Translated, it gives CASSFQVGPNQPQHF.

In DNA form, the CDR3 reads TGTGCCAGCGGGAGACTAGCGGGGATGGATACGCAGTATTTT. It encodes CASGRLAGMDTQYF. The rearrangement joins TRBV27 to TRBJ2-3; 11 positions match TRBD2. Per germline, CDR1 MNHEY and CDR2 SMNVEV (reference sequence). The CDR3 extends over 14 amino acids. Losses at the gene ends were 8 bases for V and 6 bases for J; bases not matched to a gene: 7.

This clonotype was recorded many times. The rearrangement joins TRBV28 to TRBJ2-3, with D perhaps TRBD1 or TRBD2 (5 bases each). CDR1 and CDR2 from the germline V gene are MDHEN and SYDVKM. Between the trimmed V and J ends, which lost 6 bases and 4 bases, there was a span of 8 bases. This CDR3 is 12 amino acids long. The CDR3 DNA reads as TGTGCCAGCAGCTGGGACGCAGATACGCAGTATTTT. This translates into CASSWDADTQYF.

The rearrangement joins TRBV7-9 to TRBJ2-3; tentatively, D is TRBD2 (6 bases). The germline V gene has CDR1 SEHNR and CDR2 FQNEAQ (reference sequence). The CDR3 has 15 residues. Between the trimmed V and J ends, which lost 1 base and 8 bases, there was a span of 16 bases. The CDR3 sequence is CASSLERAGQATQYF. The CDR3 region has the DNA TGTGCCAGCAGCTTAGAGCGGGCCGGGCAGGCTACGCAGTATTTT. Complete variable domain (other parts from reference TRBV7-9 and TRBJ2-3): DTGVSQNPRHKITKRGQNVTFRCDPISEHNRLYWYRQTLGQGPEFLTYFQNEAQLEKSRLLSDRFSAERPKGSFSTLEIQRTEQGDSAMYLCASSLERAGQATQYFGPGTRLTVL.

This clonotype was found many times. CDR3 protein: CASSPRSAGAYNEQFF. DNA for the CDR3: TGCGCCAGCAGCCCCCGGTCGGCGGGGGCCTACAATGAGCAGTTCTTC. The chain couples TRBV4-3 to TRBJ2-1, with 7 bases aligning to TRBD2. The CDR3 covers 16 residues. CDR1 is LGHNA and CDR2 is YSLEER in the germline V gene. With V trimmed by 4 bases and J by 2 bases, 8 bases remained unmatched.